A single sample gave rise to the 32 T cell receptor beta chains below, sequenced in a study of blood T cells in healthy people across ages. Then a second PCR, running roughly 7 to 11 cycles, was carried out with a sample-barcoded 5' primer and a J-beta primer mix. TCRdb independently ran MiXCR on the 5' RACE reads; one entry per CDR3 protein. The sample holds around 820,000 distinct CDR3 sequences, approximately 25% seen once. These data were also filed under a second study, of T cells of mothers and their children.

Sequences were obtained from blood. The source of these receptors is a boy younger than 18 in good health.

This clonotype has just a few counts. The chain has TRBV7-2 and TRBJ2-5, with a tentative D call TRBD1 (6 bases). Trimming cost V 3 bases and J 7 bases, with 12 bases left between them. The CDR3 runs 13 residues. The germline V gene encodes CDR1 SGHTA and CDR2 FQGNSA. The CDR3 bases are TGTGCCAGCAGCTTTACGGGGACATCGACCCAGTACTTC. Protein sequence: CASSFTGTSTQYF.

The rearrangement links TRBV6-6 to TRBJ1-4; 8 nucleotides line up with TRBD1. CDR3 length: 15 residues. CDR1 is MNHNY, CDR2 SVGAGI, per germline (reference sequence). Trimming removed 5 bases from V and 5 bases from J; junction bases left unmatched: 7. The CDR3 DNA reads TGTGCCAGCAGTCTGGCGTCAGGGGGCAATGAAAAACTGTTTTTT. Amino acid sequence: CASSLASGGNEKLFF.

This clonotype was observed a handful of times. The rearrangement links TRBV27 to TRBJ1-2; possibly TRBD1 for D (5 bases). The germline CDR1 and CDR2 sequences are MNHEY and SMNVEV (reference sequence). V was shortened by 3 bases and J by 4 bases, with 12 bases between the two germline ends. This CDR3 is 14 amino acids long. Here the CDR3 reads CASSFNGQTYGYTF. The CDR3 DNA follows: TGTGCCAGCAGTTTCAACGGACAAACCTATGGCTACACCTTC.

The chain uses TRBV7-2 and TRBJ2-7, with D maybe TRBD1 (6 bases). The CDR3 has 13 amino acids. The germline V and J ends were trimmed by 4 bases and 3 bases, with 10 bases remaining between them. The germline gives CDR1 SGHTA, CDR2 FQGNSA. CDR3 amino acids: CASSSVTGYEQYF. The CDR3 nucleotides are TGTGCCAGCAGCTCAGTGACAGGCTACGAGCAGTACTTC.

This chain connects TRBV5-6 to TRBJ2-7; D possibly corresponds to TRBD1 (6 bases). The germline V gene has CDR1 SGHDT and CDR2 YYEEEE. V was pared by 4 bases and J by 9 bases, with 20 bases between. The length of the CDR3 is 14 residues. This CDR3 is CASSLDRSSWGQYF. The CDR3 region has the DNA TGTGCCAGCAGCCTGGACAGAAGCAGCTGGGGGCAGTACTTC.

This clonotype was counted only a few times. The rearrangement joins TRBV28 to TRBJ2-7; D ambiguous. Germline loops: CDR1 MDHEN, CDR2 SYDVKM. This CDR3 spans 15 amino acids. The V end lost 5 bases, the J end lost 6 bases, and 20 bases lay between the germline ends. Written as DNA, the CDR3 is TGTGCCAGCAGTCCCCAGATGGTTTCGATCTTCGAGCAGTACTTC. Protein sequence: CASSPQMVSIFEQYF.

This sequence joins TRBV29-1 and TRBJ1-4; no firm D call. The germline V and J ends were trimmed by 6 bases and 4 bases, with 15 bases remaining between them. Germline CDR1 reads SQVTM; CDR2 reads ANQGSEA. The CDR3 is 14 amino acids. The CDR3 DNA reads TGCAGCGTACTCTTGGAGGGTTATAATGAAAAACTGTTTTTT. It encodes CSVLLEGYNEKLFF. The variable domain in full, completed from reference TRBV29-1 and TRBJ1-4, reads SAVISQKPSRDICQRGTSLTIQCQVDSQVTMMFWYRQQPGQSLTLIATANQGSEATYESGFVIDKFPISRPNLTFSTLTVSNMSPEDSSIYLCSVLLEGYNEKLFFGSGTQLSVL.

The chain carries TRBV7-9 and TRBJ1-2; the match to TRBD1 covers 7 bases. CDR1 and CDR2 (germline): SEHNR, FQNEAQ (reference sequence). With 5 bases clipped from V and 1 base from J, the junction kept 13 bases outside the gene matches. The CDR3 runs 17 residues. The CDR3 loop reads CASSQNTEGAGNYGYTF. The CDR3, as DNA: TGTGCCAGCAGCCAAAACACCGAGGGGGCCGGTAACTATGGCTACACCTTC.

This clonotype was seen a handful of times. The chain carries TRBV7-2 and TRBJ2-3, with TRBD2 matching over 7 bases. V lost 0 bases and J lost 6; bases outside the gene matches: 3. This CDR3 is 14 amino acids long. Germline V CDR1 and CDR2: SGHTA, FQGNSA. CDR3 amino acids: CASSLARREDTQYF. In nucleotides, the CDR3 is TGTGCCAGCAGCTTAGCGAGGCGGGAGGATACGCAGTATTTT.

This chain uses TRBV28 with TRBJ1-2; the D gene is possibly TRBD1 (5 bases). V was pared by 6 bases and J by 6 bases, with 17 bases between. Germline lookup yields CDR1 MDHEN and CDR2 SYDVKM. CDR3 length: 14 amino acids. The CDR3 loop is CASSGGSGRHGYTF. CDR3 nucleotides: TGTGCCAGCAGCGGGGGGTCGGGGCGCCATGGCTACACCTTC.

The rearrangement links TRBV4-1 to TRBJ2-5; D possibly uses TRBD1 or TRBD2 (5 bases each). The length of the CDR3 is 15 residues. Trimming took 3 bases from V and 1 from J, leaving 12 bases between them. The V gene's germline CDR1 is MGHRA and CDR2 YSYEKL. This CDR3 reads CASSHSTGTQETQYF. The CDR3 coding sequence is TGCGCCAGCAGCCACAGCACGGGGACCCAAGAGACCCAGTACTTC.

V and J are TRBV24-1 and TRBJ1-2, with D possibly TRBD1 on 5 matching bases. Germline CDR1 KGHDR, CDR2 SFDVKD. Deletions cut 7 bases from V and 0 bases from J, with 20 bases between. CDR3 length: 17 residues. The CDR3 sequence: CATSDSQRTRANYGYTF. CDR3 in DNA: TGTGCCACCAGCGATAGTCAAAGAACCAGGGCTAACTATGGCTACACCTTC.

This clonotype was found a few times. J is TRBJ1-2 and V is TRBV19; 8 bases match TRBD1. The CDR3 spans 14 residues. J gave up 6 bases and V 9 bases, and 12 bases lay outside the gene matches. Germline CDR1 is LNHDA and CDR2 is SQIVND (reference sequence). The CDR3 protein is CASLFPGQEDGYTF. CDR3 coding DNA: TGTGCCAGCCTTTTTCCGGGACAGGAGGATGGCTACACCTTC.

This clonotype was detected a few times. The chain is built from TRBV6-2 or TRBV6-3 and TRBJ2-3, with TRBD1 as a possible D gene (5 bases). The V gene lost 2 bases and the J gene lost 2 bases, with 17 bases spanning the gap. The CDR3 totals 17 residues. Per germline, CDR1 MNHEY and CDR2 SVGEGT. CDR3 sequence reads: CASSYPRAGNPTDTQYF. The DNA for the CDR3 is TGTGCCAGCAGTTACCCACGGGCAGGGAATCCCACAGATACGCAGTATTTT.

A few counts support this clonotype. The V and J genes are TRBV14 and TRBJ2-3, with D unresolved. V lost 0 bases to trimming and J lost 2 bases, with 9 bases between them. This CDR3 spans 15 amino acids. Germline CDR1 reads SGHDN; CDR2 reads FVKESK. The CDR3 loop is CASSQDLVPTDTQYF. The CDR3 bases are TGTGCCAGCAGCCAAGATTTGGTACCCACAGATACGCAGTATTTT. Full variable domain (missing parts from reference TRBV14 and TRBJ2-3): EAGVTQFPSHSVIEKGQTVTLRCDPISGHDNLYWYRRVMGKEIKFLLHFVKESKQDESGMPNNRFLAERTGGTYSTLKVQPAELEDSGVYFCASSQDLVPTDTQYFGPGTRLTVL.

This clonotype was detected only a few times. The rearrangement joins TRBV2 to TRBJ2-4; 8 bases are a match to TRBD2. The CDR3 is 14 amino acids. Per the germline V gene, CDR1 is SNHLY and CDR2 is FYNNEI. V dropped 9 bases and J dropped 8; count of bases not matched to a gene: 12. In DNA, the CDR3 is TGTGCCAGTAACCCCGGGACTAGTGGCCACATTCAGTACTTC. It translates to CASNPGTSGHIQYF.

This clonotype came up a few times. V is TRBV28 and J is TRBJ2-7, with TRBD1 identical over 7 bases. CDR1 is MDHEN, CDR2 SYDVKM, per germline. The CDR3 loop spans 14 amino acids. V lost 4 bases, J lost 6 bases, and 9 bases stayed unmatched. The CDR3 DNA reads TGTGCCAGCAGTTGGGCAGGGGGTCCCGTCGAGCAGTACTTC. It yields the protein CASSWAGGPVEQYF.

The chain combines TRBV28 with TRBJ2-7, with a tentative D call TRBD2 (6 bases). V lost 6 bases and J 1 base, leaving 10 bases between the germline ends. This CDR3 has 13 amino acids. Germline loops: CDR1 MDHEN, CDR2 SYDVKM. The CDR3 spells CASRDGGSYEQYF. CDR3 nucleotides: TGTGCCAGCAGGGACGGGGGATCCTACGAGCAGTACTTC.

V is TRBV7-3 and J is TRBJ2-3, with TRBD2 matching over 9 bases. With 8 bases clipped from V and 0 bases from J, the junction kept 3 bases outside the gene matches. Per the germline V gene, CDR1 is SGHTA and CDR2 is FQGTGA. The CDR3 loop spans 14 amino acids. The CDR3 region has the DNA TGTGCCAGCCGACTAGCGGCAAGCACAGATACGCAGTATTTT. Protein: CASRLAASTDTQYF.

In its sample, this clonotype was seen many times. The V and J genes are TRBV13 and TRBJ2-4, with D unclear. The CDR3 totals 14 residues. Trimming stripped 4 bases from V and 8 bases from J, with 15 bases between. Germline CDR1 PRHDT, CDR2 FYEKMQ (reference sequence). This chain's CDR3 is CASSSSDWVYIQYF. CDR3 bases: TGTGCCAGCAGCTCTTCAGACTGGGTTTACATTCAGTACTTC. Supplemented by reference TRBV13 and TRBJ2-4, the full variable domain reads AAGVIQSPRHLIKEKRETATLKCYPIPRHDTVYWYQQGPGQDPQFLISFYEKMQSDKGSIPDRFSAQQFSDYHSELNMSSLELGDSALYFCASSSSDWVYIQYFGAGTRLSVL.

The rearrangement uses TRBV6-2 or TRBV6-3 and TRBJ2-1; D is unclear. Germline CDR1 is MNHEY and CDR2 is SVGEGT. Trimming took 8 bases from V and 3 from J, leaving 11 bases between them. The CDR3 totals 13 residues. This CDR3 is CASGQAFYNEQFF. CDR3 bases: TGTGCCAGCGGCCAAGCCTTCTACAATGAGCAGTTCTTC.

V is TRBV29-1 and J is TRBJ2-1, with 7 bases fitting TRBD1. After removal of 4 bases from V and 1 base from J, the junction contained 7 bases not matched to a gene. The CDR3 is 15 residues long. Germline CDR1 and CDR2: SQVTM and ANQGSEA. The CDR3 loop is CSVGPGQHSYNEQFF. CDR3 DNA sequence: TGCAGCGTTGGGCCGGGACAGCATTCCTACAATGAGCAGTTCTTC.

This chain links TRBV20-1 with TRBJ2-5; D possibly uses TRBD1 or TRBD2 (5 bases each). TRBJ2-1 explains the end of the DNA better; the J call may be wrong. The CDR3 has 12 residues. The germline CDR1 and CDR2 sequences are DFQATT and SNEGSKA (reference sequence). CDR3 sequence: CSAPGTTNEQFF. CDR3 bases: TGCAGTGCTCCCGGGACCACCAATGAGCAGTTCTTC.

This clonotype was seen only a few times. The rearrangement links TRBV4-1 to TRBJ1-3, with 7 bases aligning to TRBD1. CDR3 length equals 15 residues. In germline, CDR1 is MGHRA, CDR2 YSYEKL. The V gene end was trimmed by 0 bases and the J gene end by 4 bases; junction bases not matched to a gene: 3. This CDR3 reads CASSQDLTGGNTIYF. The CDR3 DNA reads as TGCGCCAGCAGCCAAGACCTGACAGGGGGAAACACCATATATTTT.

The CDR3 here is CASSLETPANYGYTF. The CDR3 region has the DNA TGTGCCAGCAGCTTGGAGACGCCAGCTAACTATGGCTACACCTTC. This chain uses TRBV5-5 with TRBJ1-2; D is unresolved. Germline loops: CDR1 SGHKS, CDR2 YYEKEE (reference sequence). This CDR3 spans 15 amino acids. V lost 0 bases and J 0 bases, leaving 9 bases between the germline ends.

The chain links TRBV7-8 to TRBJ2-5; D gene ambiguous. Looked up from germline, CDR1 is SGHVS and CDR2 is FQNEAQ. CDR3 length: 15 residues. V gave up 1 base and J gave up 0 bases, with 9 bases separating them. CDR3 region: CASSLVRPNQETQYF. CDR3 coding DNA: TGTGCCAGCAGCTTAGTGCGGCCAAACCAAGAGACCCAGTACTTC.

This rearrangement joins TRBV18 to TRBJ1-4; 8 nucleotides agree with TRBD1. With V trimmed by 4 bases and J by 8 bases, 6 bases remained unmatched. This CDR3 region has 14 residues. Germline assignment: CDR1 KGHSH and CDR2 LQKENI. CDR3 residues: CASSHGQGSEKLFF. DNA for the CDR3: TGTGCCAGCTCACACGGACAGGGCAGCGAAAAACTGTTTTTT.

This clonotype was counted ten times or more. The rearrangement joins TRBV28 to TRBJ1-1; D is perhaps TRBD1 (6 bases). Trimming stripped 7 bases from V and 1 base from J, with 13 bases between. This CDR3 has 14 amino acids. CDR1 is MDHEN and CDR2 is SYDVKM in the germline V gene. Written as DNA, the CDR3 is TGTGCCAGCACCCCGGACAGCCAGAACACTGAAGCTTTCTTT. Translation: CASTPDSQNTEAFF.

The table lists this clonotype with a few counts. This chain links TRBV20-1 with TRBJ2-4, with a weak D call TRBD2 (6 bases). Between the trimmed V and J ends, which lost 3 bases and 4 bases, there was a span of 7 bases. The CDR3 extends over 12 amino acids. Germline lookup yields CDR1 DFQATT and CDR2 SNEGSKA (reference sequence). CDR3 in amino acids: CSASGGKNIQYF. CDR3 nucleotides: TGCAGTGCTAGCGGGGGTAAAAACATTCAGTACTTC.

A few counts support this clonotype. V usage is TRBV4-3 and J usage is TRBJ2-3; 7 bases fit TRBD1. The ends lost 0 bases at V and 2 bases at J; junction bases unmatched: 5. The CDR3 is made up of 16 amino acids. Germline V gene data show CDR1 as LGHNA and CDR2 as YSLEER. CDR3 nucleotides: TGCGCCAGCAGCCAAGATACGGGACAGTACACAGATACGCAGTATTTT. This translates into CASSQDTGQYTDTQYF.

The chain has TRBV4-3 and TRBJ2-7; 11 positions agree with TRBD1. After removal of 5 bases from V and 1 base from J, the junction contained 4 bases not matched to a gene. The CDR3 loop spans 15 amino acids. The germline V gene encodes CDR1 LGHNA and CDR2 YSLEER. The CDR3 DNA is TGCGCCAGCAGCGAGGACAGGGGGCCTTCCTACGAGCAGTACTTC. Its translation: CASSEDRGPSYEQYF.

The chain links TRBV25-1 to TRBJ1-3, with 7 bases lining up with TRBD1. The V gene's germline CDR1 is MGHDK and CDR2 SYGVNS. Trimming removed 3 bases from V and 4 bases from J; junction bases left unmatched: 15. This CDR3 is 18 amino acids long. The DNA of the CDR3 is TGTGCCAGCAGTGATAGCGGGACAGCCAGGTCGCGGGGAAACACCATATATTTT. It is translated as CASSDSGTARSRGNTIYF.